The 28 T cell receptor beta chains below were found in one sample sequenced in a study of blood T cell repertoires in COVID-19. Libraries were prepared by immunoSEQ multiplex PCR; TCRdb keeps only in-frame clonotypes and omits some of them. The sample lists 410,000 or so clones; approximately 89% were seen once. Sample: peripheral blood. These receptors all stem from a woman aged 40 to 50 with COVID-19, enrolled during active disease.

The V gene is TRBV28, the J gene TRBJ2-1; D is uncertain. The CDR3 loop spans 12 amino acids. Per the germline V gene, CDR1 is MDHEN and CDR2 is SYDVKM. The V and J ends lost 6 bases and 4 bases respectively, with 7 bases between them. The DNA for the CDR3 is TGTGCCAGCAGCTCACATTACAATGAGCAGTTCTTC. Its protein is CASSSHYNEQFF.

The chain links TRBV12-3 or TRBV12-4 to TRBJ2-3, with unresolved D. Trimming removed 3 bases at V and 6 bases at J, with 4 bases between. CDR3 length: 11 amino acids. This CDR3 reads CASSFRDTQYF. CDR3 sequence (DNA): TGTGCCAGCAGTTTTCGGGATACGCAGTATTTT.

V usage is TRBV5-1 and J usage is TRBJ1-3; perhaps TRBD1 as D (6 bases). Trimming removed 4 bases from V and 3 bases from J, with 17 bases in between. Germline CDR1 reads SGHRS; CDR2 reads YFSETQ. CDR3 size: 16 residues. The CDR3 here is CASSRAPGGDGNTIYF. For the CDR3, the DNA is TGCGCCAGCAGCCGAGCGCCTGGGGGCGATGGAAACACCATATATTTT.

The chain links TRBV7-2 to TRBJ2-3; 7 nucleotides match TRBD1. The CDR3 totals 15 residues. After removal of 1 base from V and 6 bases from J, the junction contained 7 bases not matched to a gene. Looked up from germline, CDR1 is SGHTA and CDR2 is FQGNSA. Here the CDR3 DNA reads TGTGCCAGCAGCTTAGTTGGCAGGGGGACGGATACGCAGTATTTT. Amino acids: CASSLVGRGTDTQYF.

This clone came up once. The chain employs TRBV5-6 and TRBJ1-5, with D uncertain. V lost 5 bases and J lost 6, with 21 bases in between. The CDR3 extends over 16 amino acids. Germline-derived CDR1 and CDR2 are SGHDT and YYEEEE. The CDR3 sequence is CASSSRALWLGQPQHF. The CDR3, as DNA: TGTGCCAGCAGTTCGCGGGCCCTCTGGCTCGGTCAGCCCCAGCATTTT.

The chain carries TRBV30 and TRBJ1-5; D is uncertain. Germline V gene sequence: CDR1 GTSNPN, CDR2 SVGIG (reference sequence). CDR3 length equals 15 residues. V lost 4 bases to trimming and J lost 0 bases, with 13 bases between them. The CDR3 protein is CAWTEGGDSNQPQHF. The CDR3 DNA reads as TGTGCCTGGACGGAAGGCGGGGATAGCAATCAGCCCCAGCATTTT.

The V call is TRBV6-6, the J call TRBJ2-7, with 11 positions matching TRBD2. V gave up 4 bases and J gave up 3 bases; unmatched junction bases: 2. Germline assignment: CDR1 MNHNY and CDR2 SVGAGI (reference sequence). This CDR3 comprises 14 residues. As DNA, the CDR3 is TGTGCCAGCAGTTTCGGGACTAGCGGCTACGAGCAGTACTTC. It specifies CASSFGTSGYEQYF.

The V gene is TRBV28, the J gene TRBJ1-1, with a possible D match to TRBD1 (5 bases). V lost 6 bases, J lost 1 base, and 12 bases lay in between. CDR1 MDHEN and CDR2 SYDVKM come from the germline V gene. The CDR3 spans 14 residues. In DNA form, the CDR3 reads TGTGCCAGCAGCTATTCAACAGGGAACACTGAAGCTTTCTTT. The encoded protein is CASSYSTGNTEAFF.

As DNA, the CDR3 is TGTGCCAGCAGTGGCACTAGGGGGGGGGTAAACTATGGCTACACCTTC. Translation gives CASSGTRGGVNYGYTF. V is TRBV6-1 and J is TRBJ1-2; a weak D match, TRBD1 (6 bases). The CDR3 has 16 amino acids. Trimming cost V 4 bases and J 2 bases, with 17 bases left between them. Germline CDR1 and CDR2: MNHNS and SASEGT.

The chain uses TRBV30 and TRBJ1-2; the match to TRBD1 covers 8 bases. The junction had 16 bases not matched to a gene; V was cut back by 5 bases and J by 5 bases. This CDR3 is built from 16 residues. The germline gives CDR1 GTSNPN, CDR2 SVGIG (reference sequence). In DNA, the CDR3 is TGTGCCTGGGGGTTAATGGACAGGGCCAGGAGGTATGGCTACACCTTC. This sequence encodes CAWGLMDRARRYGYTF. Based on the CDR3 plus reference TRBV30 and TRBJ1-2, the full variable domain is SQTIHQWPATLVQPVGSPLSLECTVEGTSNPNLYWYRQAAGRGLQLLFYSVGIGQISSEVPQNLSASRPQDRQFILSSKKLLLSDSGFYLCAWGLMDRARRYGYTFGSGTRLTVV.

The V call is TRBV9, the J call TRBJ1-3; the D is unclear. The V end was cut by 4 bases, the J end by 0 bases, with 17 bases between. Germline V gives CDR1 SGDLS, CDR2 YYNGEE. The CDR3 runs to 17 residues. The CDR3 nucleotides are TGTGCCAGCAGCCACACGGGAGGACCCTACTCTGGAAACACCATATATTTT. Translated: CASSHTGGPYSGNTIYF.

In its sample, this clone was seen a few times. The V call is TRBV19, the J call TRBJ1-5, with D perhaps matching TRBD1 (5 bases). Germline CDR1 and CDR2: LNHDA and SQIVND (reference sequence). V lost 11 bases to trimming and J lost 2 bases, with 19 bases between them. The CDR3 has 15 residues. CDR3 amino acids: CASLQTARGNQPQHF. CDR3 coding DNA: TGTGCCTCTTTACAGACAGCCCGCGGCAATCAGCCCCAGCATTTT.

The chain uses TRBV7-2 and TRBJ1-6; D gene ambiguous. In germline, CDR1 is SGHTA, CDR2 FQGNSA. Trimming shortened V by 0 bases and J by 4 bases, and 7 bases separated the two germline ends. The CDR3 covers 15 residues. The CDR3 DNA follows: TGTGCCAGCAGCTTAGCGAGGACTTATAATTCACCCCTCCACTTT. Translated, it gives CASSLARTYNSPLHF.

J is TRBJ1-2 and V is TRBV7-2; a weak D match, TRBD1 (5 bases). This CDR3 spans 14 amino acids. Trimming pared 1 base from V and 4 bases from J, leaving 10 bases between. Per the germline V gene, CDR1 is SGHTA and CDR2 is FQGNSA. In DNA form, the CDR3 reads TGTGCCAGCAGCTTAGTTGGGGGGAGCTATGGCTACACCTTC. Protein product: CASSLVGGSYGYTF.

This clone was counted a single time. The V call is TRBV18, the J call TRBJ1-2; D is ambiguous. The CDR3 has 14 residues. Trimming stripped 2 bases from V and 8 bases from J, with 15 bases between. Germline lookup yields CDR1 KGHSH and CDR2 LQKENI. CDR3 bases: TGTGCCAGCTCACCAGGTTTGGCTGGAGGGGGCTACACCTTC. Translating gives CASSPGLAGGGYTF.

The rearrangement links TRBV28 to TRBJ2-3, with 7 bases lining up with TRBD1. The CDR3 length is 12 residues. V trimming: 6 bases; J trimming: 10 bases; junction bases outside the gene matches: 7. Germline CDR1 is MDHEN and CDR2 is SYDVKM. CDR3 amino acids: CASSRRQGAQYF. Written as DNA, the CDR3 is TGTGCCAGCAGCCGCCGACAGGGAGCGCAGTATTTT.

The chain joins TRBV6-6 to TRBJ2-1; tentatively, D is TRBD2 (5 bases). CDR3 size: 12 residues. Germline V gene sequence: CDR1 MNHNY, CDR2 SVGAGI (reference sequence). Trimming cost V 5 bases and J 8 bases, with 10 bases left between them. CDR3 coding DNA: TGTGCCAGCAGTCCAAGCGGTGATGAGCAGTTCTTC. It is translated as CASSPSGDEQFF.

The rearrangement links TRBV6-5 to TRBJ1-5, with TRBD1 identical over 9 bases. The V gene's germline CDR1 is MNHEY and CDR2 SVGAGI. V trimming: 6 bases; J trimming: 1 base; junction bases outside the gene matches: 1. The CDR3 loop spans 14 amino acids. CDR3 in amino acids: CASRGQGSNQPQHF. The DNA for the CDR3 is TGTGCCAGCAGAGGACAGGGGAGCAATCAGCCCCAGCATTTT.

The CDR3 DNA reads TGTGCCAGCAGCCGAGCGGGGAGCTCCTACAATGAGCAGTTCTTC. Translating it yields CASSRAGSSYNEQFF. The chain links TRBV7-8 to TRBJ2-1, with 7 bases fitting TRBD2. After removal of 5 bases from V and 0 bases from J, the junction contained 4 bases not matched to a gene. The CDR3 has 15 amino acids. Germline lookup yields CDR1 SGHVS and CDR2 FQNEAQ.

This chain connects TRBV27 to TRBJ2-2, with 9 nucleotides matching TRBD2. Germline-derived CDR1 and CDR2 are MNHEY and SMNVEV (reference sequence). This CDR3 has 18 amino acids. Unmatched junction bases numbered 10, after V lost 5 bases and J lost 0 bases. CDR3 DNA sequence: TGTGCCAGCAGTCGGGAGCCTAGCGGGGTCGCGAACACCGGGGAGCTGTTTTTT. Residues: CASSREPSGVANTGELFF.

The CDR3 is CASSPSLDTEAFF. The CDR3 bases are TGTGCCAGCAGCCCCTCCTTAGACACTGAAGCTTTCTTT. The chain joins TRBV9 to TRBJ1-1; D gene ambiguous. The germline CDR1 and CDR2 sequences are SGDLS and YYNGEE. Trimming took off 4 bases at V and 3 bases at J, with 10 bases between the two ends. The CDR3 has 13 amino acids.

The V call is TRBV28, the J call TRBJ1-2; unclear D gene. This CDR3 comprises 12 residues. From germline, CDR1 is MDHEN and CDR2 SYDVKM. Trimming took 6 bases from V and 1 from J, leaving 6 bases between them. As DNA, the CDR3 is TGTGCCAGCAGAGGGAGTAACTATGGCTACACCTTC. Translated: CASRGSNYGYTF.

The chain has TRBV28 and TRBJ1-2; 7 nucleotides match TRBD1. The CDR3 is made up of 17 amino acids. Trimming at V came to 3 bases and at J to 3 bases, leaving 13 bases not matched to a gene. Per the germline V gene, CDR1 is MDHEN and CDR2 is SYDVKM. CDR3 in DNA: TGTGCCAGCAGTTTTTTCCAGGGGGGTCCGTTTGACTATGGCTACACCTTC. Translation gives CASSFFQGGPFDYGYTF.

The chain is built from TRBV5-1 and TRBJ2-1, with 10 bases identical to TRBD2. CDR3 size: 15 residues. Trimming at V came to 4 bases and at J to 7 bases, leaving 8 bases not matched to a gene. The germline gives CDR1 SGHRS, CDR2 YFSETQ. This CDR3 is CASSPRLAGVNEQFF. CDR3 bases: TGCGCCAGCAGCCCTAGACTAGCGGGTGTGAATGAGCAGTTCTTC.

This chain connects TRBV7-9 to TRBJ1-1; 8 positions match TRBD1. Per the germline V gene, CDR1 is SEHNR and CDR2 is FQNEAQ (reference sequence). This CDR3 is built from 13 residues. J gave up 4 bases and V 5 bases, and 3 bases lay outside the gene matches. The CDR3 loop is CASSNTGGTEAFF. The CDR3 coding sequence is TGTGCCAGCAGCAACACAGGGGGCACTGAAGCTTTCTTT.

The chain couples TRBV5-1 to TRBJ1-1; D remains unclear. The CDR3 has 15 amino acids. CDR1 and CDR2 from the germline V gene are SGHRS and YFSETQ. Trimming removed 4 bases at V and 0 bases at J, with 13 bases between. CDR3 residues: CASSTDVRVNTEAFF. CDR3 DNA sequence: TGCGCCAGCAGCACAGATGTTCGAGTGAACACTGAAGCTTTCTTT.

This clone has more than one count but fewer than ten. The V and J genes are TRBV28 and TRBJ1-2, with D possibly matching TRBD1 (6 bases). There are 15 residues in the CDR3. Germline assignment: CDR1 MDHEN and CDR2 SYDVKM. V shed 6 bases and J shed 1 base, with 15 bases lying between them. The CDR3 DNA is TGTGCCAGCAGGCCTTCAGGGGTTGATAACTATGGCTACACCTTC. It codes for CASRPSGVDNYGYTF.

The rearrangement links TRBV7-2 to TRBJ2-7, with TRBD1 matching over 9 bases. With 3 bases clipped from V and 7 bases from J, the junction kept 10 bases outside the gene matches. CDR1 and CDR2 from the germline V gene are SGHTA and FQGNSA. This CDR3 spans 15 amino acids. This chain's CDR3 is CASSFRRDRAREQYF. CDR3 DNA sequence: TGTGCCAGCAGCTTTCGTAGGGACAGGGCTCGGGAGCAGTACTTC.